This T cell receptor (beta chain) was profiled in a study of OX40 agonist ivuxolimab in advanced cancers. With regard to the full study: Ivuxolimab was an agonistic, fully human IgG2 monoclonal antibody directed against OX40 (CD134), a costimulatory receptor. Intravenous ivuxolimab was administered to patients every 2 weeks at six dose levels: 0.01, 0.1, 0.3, 1.5, 3 and 10 mg/kg. Of the roughly 50 dose-escalation patients, hepatocellular carcinoma was present in some 19, melanoma in around 15, renal cell carcinoma in 9 and head and neck cancer in 9. In the dose-escalation cohort, 75% to 85% of patients were male, and the mean age was approximately 60 years with a range of roughly 23 to 79. Prior anti-PD-1, anti-PD-L1 or anti-CTLA-4 therapy was permitted, and about two fifths of dose-escalation patients had received checkpoint inhibitors. Partial responses occurred in three dose-escalation patients: two with cutaneous melanoma and one with hepatocellular carcinoma. The purpose of peripheral TCRbeta sequencing was to test whether ivuxolimab changed TCR sequence diversity and led to clonal T-cell expansion. The paper reports the monotherapy dose-escalation portion (N = 52 patients) of the phase I ivuxolimab trial. What the research found in general, with its limitations: After ivuxolimab, CD8+ T cells had more expanded clones than CD4+ T cells on average. In the 0.1-3.0 mg/kg groups, partial responders had among the lowest normalized peripheral clonal expansion, particularly in CD8+ T cells. Low levels of normalized T-cell clonal expansion were also seen in some patients who did not respond. At doses of 0.1 to 3.0 mg/kg, clonal expansion of both CD4+ and CD8+ blood T cells was observed from baseline to week 6. Antigen specificity was not determined for the clonally expanded peripheral T cells.

For sequencing of the TCRbeta CDR3 region, genomic DNA was extracted from the sorted cells. The immunoSEQ Assay was used to sequence the TCRbeta CDR3 regions. In its TCRdb copy, this immuneACCESS table keeps in-frame sequences only and misses some clones. Where compared with another copy, unresolved V genes explain less than half of these, and the others have no known cause. The sample includes 73,000 or so clones, with roughly four fifths observed a single time. The ten largest clonotypes hold approximately 0.38% of the sample. Patients with autoimmune disease history or receiving systemic immunosuppression were excluded from the trial. Peripheral blood for TCR sequencing was drawn from every dose cohort at baseline, at cycle 4 day 1 and at cycle 7 day 1. Samples came from an open-label, multicenter, first-in-human phase I dose-escalation trial of ivuxolimab. Adults with locally advanced or metastatic melanoma, renal cell, hepatocellular, or head and neck squamous cell carcinoma were enrolled in the trial. Before TCR sequencing, CD4+ T cells and CD8+ T cells were sorted from peripheral blood as separate populations.

In regard to this clone: It has no known antigen specificity. Nothing much larger sits one base from this clone, and base qualities are not available.

The TCR was taken from an adult with an advanced solid tumor such as melanoma, head and neck, liver or kidney cancer. The sequenced sample was CD4+ or CD8+ T cells sorted from blood, obtained in a trial of the OX40 agonist ivuxolimab.

The CDR3 region reads CASNNPDGGNNEQFF. The DNA is TGTGCCAGCAATAATCCGGACGGCGGCAACAATGAGCAGTTCTTC. The rearranged chain carries TRBV11-1 and TRBJ2-1, with the D segment identity uncertain. The CDR3 numbers 15 residues from cysteine through phenylalanine. Of all the DNA, just the CDR3 is kept, 45 bases in frame from base 1. Trimming removed 7 bases from V and 5 bases from J, leaving 18 bases between the germline ends. From the germline V gene (reference sequence), CDR1 is SGHAT and CDR2 is FQDESV.